The 20 T cell receptor beta chains given below trace back to one sample, sequenced in a study of T cell responses to AZD1222 COVID-19 vaccine. The data were produced by immunoSEQ multiplex PCR, yet TCRdb's version contains in-frame clones alone and is incomplete. The sample yields approximately 70,000 clones, around four fifths seen once. Sequenced material: peripheral blood, taken on day 0 of AZD1222 vaccination. Receptors originate from an adult in good health.

The rearrangement links TRBV7-2 to TRBJ1-1; 10 bases are shared with TRBD1. J was trimmed by 3 bases and V by 3 bases; bases with no gene match: 7. The CDR3 has 16 amino acids. CDR1 is SGHTA, CDR2 FQGNSA, per germline. CDR3: CASSLAGQGSYTEAFF. CDR3 in DNA: TGTGCCAGCAGCTTGGCGGGACAGGGGAGTTACACTGAAGCTTTCTTT. The full variable domain, completed using reference TRBV7-2 and TRBJ1-1, is GAGVSQSPSNKVTEKGKDVELRCDPISGHTALYWYRQSLGQGLEFLIYFQGNSAPDKSGLPSDRFSAERTGGSVSTLTIQRTQQEDSAVYLCASSLAGQGSYTEAFFGQGTRLTVV.

The V call is TRBV29-1, the J call TRBJ1-2; no firm D call. Germline CDR1 SQVTM, CDR2 ANQGSEA. CDR3 length: 14 residues. V gave up 2 bases and J gave up 2 bases, with 12 bases separating them. CDR3 region: CSVETSRSNYGYTF. The CDR3 DNA reads TGCAGCGTTGAAACATCACGATCAAACTATGGCTACACCTTC.

The chain couples TRBV6-1 to TRBJ1-2, with D perhaps TRBD1 (5 bases). CDR3 length: 16 residues. CDR1 is MNHNS and CDR2 is SASEGT in the germline V gene. Trimming removed 6 bases at V and 4 bases at J, with 21 bases between. As DNA, the CDR3 is TGTGCCAGCAGCGAAAACAGGCCGATTGGTGTCTATGGCTACACCTTC. Its translation: CASSENRPIGVYGYTF.

This rearrangement joins TRBV2 to TRBJ2-3; the match to TRBD1 covers 10 bases. From germline, CDR1 is SNHLY and CDR2 FYNNEI. There are 14 residues in the CDR3. V was clipped by 4 bases and J by 4 bases; unmatched bases: 2. The CDR3 DNA follows: TGTGCCAGCAGTGTGACAGGGGGCGCAGATACGCAGTATTTT. This sequence encodes CASSVTGGADTQYF.

J is TRBJ2-7 and V is TRBV9; no firm D call. The germline V and J ends were trimmed by 5 bases and 5 bases, with 14 bases remaining between them. The CDR3 is 13 residues long. CDR1 and CDR2 from the germline V gene are SGDLS and YYNGEE. CDR3 DNA: TGTGCCAGCAGTACATCCGGGTCACACGAGCAGTACTTC. Translation: CASSTSGSHEQYF.

V gene TRBV5-1 combines with J gene TRBJ2-7; 7 bases agree with TRBD2. The CDR3 sequence is 13 residues long. The germline gives CDR1 SGHRS, CDR2 YFSETQ. V trimming: 4 bases; J trimming: 3 bases; junction bases outside the gene matches: 4. DNA for the CDR3: TGCGCCAGCAGCCCCGGGGGGTACTACGAGCAGTACTTC. Translated, it gives CASSPGGYYEQYF. Together with reference TRBV5-1 and TRBJ2-7, the CDR3 gives the full variable domain: KAGVTQTPRYLIKTRGQQVTLSCSPISGHRSVSWYQQTPGQGLQFLFEYFSETQRNKGNFPGRFSGRQFSNSRSEMNVSTLELGDSALYLCASSPGGYYEQYFGPGTRLTVT.

This rearrangement joins TRBV30 to TRBJ2-7; possible D gene TRBD1, 8 bases. V was pared by 3 bases and J by 3 bases, with 12 bases between. Germline V gene sequence: CDR1 GTSNPN, CDR2 SVGIG (reference sequence). There are 13 residues in the CDR3. DNA for the CDR3: TGTGCCTGGAGACACAGGGGGGGCTACGAGCAGTACTTC. Translating it yields CAWRHRGGYEQYF.

The chain links TRBV27 to TRBJ2-5, with D unresolved. This CDR3 is 13 amino acids long. Germline assignment: CDR1 MNHEY and CDR2 SMNVEV (reference sequence). V lost 2 bases and J lost 5, with 9 bases in between. The CDR3 here is CASSLTGSETQYF. CDR3 in DNA: TGTGCCAGCAGTTTAACGGGCAGTGAGACCCAGTACTTC.

The chain uses TRBV5-4 and TRBJ1-6; D gene uncertain. The CDR3 extends over 16 amino acids. V lost 5 bases to trimming and J lost 7 bases, with 19 bases between them. CDR1 is SGHNT and CDR2 is YYREEE in the germline V gene (reference sequence). CDR3 nucleotide sequence: TGTGCCAGCAGAGCAGGCGGAGGAGGAAGCAATTCACCCCTCCACTTT. This gives the protein CASRAGGGGSNSPLHF.

The rearrangement joins TRBV5-1 to TRBJ1-1; a possible D gene is TRBD1 (5 bases). Trimming removed 4 bases at V and 4 bases at J, with 14 bases between. Germline V gene data show CDR1 as SGHRS and CDR2 as YFSETQ. The CDR3 spans 14 residues. In nucleotides, the CDR3 is TGCGCCAGCAGCATGGACAATGGGGGCACTGAAGCTTTCTTT. Translated, it gives CASSMDNGGTEAFF.

The J gene is TRBJ1-5, the V gene TRBV14; 10 bases are shared with TRBD1. The germline gives CDR1 SGHDN, CDR2 FVKESK. Germline trimming cut 1 base from V and 5 bases from J; bases unmatched to any gene: 26. CDR3 length: 23 residues. CDR3 sequence: CASSQGEGTAGLGQGREDQPQHF. The CDR3 region has the DNA TGTGCCAGCAGCCAAGGGGAGGGGACTGCTGGACTGGGACAGGGGAGGGAGGATCAGCCCCAGCATTTT.

The chain is built from TRBV7-2 and TRBJ2-5; tentatively, D is TRBD1 or TRBD2 (5 bases each). Germline V gene lookup returns CDR1 SGHTA and CDR2 FQGNSA. The CDR3 runs to 15 residues. The ends were cut back, 5 bases at V and 4 bases at J, with 17 bases in the middle. CDR3 DNA sequence: TGTGCCAGCAGCCCCCCCGGGACCCTCAGAGAGACCCAGTACTTC. This codes for CASSPPGTLRETQYF. The whole variable domain, remainder taken from reference TRBV7-2 and TRBJ2-5, is GAGVSQSPSNKVTEKGKDVELRCDPISGHTALYWYRQSLGQGLEFLIYFQGNSAPDKSGLPSDRFSAERTGGSVSTLTIQRTQQEDSAVYLCASSPPGTLRETQYFGPGTRLLVL.

This sequence joins TRBV4-1 and TRBJ2-1; D is perhaps TRBD2 (6 bases). Germline V gene sequence: CDR1 MGHRA, CDR2 YSYEKL. Trimming left V 3 bases short and J 7 bases short, with 10 bases between. This CDR3 spans 13 amino acids. CDR3 in amino acids: CASSHQEGNEQFF. The CDR3 DNA sequence: TGCGCCAGCAGCCACCAGGAGGGAAATGAGCAGTTCTTC.

The chain is built from TRBV11-2 and TRBJ2-2; D uncertain. Germline assignment: CDR1 SGHAT and CDR2 FQNNGV. Trimming stripped 4 bases from V and 6 bases from J, with 21 bases between. There are 17 residues in the CDR3. CDR3 bases: TGTGCCAGCAGCTCCTCCTTAGGGTTTGGGATCCCCGGGGAGCTGTTTTTT. Protein sequence: CASSSSLGFGIPGELFF. Supplemented by reference TRBV11-2 and TRBJ2-2, the full variable domain reads EAGVAQSPRYKIIEKRQSVAFWCNPISGHATLYWYQQILGQGPKLLIQFQNNGVVDDSQLPKDRFSAERLKGVDSTLKIQPAKLEDSAVYLCASSSSLGFGIPGELFFGEGSRLTVL.

The chain is built from TRBV18 and TRBJ2-4; 8 positions agree with TRBD1. This CDR3 spans 15 amino acids. CDR1 and CDR2 (germline): KGHSH, LQKENI. The V segment lost 6 bases and the J segment 5 bases; nucleotides outside the gene matches: 9. For the CDR3, the DNA is TGTGCCAGCTCGAGTATTAAGGGACAGGAAAACATTCAGTACTTC. Translation gives CASSSIKGQENIQYF.

The V and J genes are TRBV9 and TRBJ1-3; TRBD1 might be the D (5 bases). Trimming pared 0 bases from V and 0 bases from J, leaving 10 bases between. Germline V gives CDR1 SGDLS, CDR2 YYNGEE. The CDR3 spans 16 residues. This CDR3 reads CASSVGQGSSGNTIYF. The CDR3 DNA reads as TGTGCCAGCAGCGTAGGCCAGGGCAGCTCTGGAAACACCATATATTTT.

This clone was counted once. The chain joins TRBV5-1 to TRBJ1-2; 11 nucleotides align to TRBD1. CDR3 length: 15 residues. CDR1 and CDR2 (germline): SGHRS, YFSETQ. Unmatched junction bases numbered 7, after V lost 5 bases and J lost 4 bases. This CDR3 is CASRQSGTGGYGYTF. Here the CDR3 DNA reads TGCGCCAGCAGGCAGTCCGGGACAGGGGGCTATGGCTACACCTTC. Full variable domain (remainder filled in from reference TRBV5-1 and TRBJ1-2): KAGVTQTPRYLIKTRGQQVTLSCSPISGHRSVSWYQQTPGQGLQFLFEYFSETQRNKGNFPGRFSGRQFSNSRSEMNVSTLELGDSALYLCASRQSGTGGYGYTFGSGTRLTVV.

The V and J genes are TRBV3-1 (or the pseudogene TRBV3-2) and TRBJ2-3; D possibly corresponds to TRBD2 (6 bases). There are 16 residues in the CDR3. The germline gives CDR1 LGHDT, CDR2 YNNKEL (reference sequence). V gave up 0 bases and J gave up 0 bases, with 10 bases separating them. The CDR3 sequence: CASSQDGRDSTDTQYF. The CDR3 coding sequence is TGTGCCAGCAGCCAAGATGGGCGGGACAGCACAGATACGCAGTATTTT.

V and J are TRBV6-4 and TRBJ1-1; TRBD1 aligns across 7 bases. The trim removed 6 bases at V and 4 bases at J, leaving 8 bases unmatched. This CDR3 is 14 amino acids long. The V gene's germline CDR1 is MRHNA and CDR2 SNTAGT. CDR3 sequence: CASRLTGASTEAFF. The DNA of the CDR3 is TGTGCCAGCAGACTTACAGGGGCTAGCACTGAAGCTTTCTTT.

V gene TRBV27 combines with J gene TRBJ2-1; 9 bases fit TRBD2. V was pared by 4 bases and J by 8 bases, with 6 bases of the junction left unmatched. The CDR3 runs 14 residues. Looked up from germline, CDR1 is MNHEY and CDR2 is SMNVEV (reference sequence). CDR3 coding DNA: TGTGCCAGCAGTTCCGGGACTAGCAGCGATGAGCAGTTCTTC. This codes for CASSSGTSSDEQFF.